This is a list of T cell receptor beta chains from one sample in a study of blood T cell repertoires in COVID-19. Assay used: immunoSEQ multiplex PCR; TCRdb lists only in-frame clones, some missing. The table includes around 190,000 clones, about four fifths detected once. The specimen was peripheral blood. These receptors were taken from a woman aged 40 to 50 with COVID-19, enrolled during active disease. Each CDR3 is given with its conserved first and last residue. The order of the fields is clone size, V gene, CDR3 length, J gene, D gene, CDR3 DNA, CDR3 protein. D genes are given only for firm matches. Rows may omit the clone size; those that give it use once, few, many or a size class.

>.|TRBV12-3/TRBV12-4|11|TRBJ2-1|.
TGTGCCAGTGTCACAGCGGTTGAGCAGTTCTTC
CASVTAVEQFF
>.|TRBV2|12|TRBJ1-1|.
TGTGCCAGCAGTGAGGGTGCGGGGGGAGCTTTCTTT
CASSEGAGGAFF
>.|TRBV29-1|15|TRBJ2-1|TRBD1
TGCAGCGTCGTGAACAGGGGCGTCGCTCTTAATGAGCAGTTCTTC
CSVVNRGVALNEQFF
>.|TRBV29-1|13|TRBJ2-7|TRBD2
TGCAGCGTTAGCGGGGGCAGGGGCTACGAGCAGTACTTC
CSVSGGRGYEQYF
>few|TRBV7-2|16|TRBJ2-7|TRBD2
TGTGCCAGCAGCTTACTAGCGGCTGCCGATACCTACGAGCAGTACTTC
CASSLLAAADTYEQYF
>.|TRBV18|16|TRBJ1-2|TRBD1
TGTGCCAGCTCACCACCGGGGGGACAGGGACGCTATGGCTACACCTTC
CASSPPGGQGRYGYTF
>.|TRBV7-2|16|TRBJ2-5|.
TGTGCCAGCAGCTTAGGCGCAGGGGCCAGCCAAGAGACCCAGTACTTC
CASSLGAGASQETQYF
>.|TRBV6-6|14|TRBJ2-7|TRBD2
TGTGCCAGCAGGGAAACTAGCGGAGCCTACGAGCAGTACTTC
CASRETSGAYEQYF
>.|TRBV11-2|18|TRBJ2-2|TRBD2
TGTGCCAGCAGCTGGGGACTAGCGGGAGGGCGTCGGACCGGGGAGCTGTTTTTT
CASSWGLAGGRRTGELFF
>.|TRBV5-4|13|TRBJ2-7|TRBD2
TGTGCCACCAATGCCGGGACTAGATACGAGCAGTACTTC
CATNAGTRYEQYF
>.|TRBV29-1|13|TRBJ1-4|TRBD1
TGCAGCGTTCAGACAGGGGTGGGGGAAAAACTGTTTTTT
CSVQTGVGEKLFF
>.|TRBV19|15|TRBJ2-3|.
TGTGCCAGTAGTATTACTTGGCGGGGCACAGATACGCAGTATTTT
CASSITWRGTDTQYF
>many|TRBV11-2|15|TRBJ1-6|.
TGTGCCAGCAGCTTAGAGGCAGGGTTAGGTTCACCCCTCCACTTT
CASSLEAGLGSPLHF
>.|TRBV19|12|TRBJ2-5|TRBD1
TGTGCCAGTAGGGACAGGGGAGAGACCCAGTACTTC
CASRDRGETQYF
>.|TRBV5-1|12|TRBJ2-3|.
TGCGCCAGCAGGGCTACAGGTGATACGCAGTATTTT
CASRATGDTQYF
>.|TRBV4-2|17|TRBJ1-2|.
TGTGCCAGCAGCCAAGACGGGTCTGCAGGGAAGGGGTTCCGCTACACCTTC
CASSQDGSAGKGFRYTF
>.|TRBV11-2|15|TRBJ2-7|TRBD2
TGTGCCAGCAGCTTAGGCCCGGGGGGATCCTACGAGCAGTACTTC
CASSLGPGGSYEQYF
>.|TRBV27|13|TRBJ2-1|.
TGTGCCAGCAGGCGGGGTACAGGCAGTGAGCAGTTCTTC
CASRRGTGSEQFF
>.|TRBV7-2|15|TRBJ2-5|TRBD2
TGTGCCAGCAGCGCCTTTAGCGGGGGTGCGGAGACCCAGTACTTC
CASSAFSGGAETQYF
>.|TRBV9|12|TRBJ1-1|TRBD1
TGTGCCAGCAGCGGAGACAGGGCTGAAGCTTTCTTT
CASSGDRAEAFF
>.|TRBV9|15|TRBJ1-1|.
TGTGCCAGCAGCGTCGGCCAGGGCCTGAACACTGAAGCTTTCTTT
CASSVGQGLNTEAFF
>.|TRBV27|16|TRBJ2-1|TRBD2
TGTGCCAGCAGTACAGACCTAGCGGGAGCCTACAATGAGCAGTTCTTC
CASSTDLAGAYNEQFF
>.|TRBV12-3/TRBV12-4|12|TRBJ1-5|.
TGTGCCAGCACCCAGACTGAGCAGCCCCAGCATTTT
CASTQTEQPQHF
>.|TRBV3-1/TRBV3-2|13|TRBJ2-7|.
TGTGCCAGCAGTCGACAGGCTGGCTACGAGCAGTACTTC
CASSRQAGYEQYF
>few|TRBV18|16|TRBJ1-2|.
TGTGCCAGCTCACCCCCGTCCAGCGACCGCGCCTATGGCTACACCTTC
CASSPPSSDRAYGYTF
>.|TRBV10-2|14|TRBJ1-1|.
TGCGCCAGCAGGCGGTGGGAGTTGAACACTGAAGCTTTCTTT
CASRRWELNTEAFF